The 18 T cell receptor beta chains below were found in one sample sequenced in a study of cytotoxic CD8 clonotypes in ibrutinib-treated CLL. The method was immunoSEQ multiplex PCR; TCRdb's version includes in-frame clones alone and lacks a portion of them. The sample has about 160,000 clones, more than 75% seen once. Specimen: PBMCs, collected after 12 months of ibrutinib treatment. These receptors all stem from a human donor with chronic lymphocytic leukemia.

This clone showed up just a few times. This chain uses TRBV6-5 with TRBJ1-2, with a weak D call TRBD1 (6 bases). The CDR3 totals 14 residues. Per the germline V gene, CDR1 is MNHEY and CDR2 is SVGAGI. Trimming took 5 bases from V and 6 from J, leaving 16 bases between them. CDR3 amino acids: CASSIQQGTHGYTF. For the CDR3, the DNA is TGTGCCAGCAGTATTCAACAGGGCACCCATGGCTACACCTTC.

CDR3 in DNA: TGTGCCAGCAGTGACTTTGGACAGTCCTACGAGCAGTACTTC. Protein sequence: CASSDFGQSYEQYF. The V call is TRBV25-1, the J call TRBJ2-7, with a tentative D call TRBD1 (6 bases). Trimming stripped 3 bases from V and 1 base from J, with 10 bases between. CDR3 size: 14 residues. Per the germline V gene, CDR1 is MGHDK and CDR2 is SYGVNS.

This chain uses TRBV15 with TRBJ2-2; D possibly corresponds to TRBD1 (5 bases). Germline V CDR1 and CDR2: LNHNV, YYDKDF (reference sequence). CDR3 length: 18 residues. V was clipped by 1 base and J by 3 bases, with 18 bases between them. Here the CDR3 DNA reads TGTGCCACCAGCAGAGGCGGCAGGGATGGGTCCCACACCGGGGAGCTGTTTTTT. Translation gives CATSRGGRDGSHTGELFF. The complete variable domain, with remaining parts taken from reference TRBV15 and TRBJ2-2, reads DAMVIQNPRYQVTQFGKPVTLSCSQTLNHNVMYWYQQKSSQAPKLLFHYYDKDFNNEADTPDNFQSRRPNTSFCFLDIRSPGLGDTAMYLCATSRGGRDGSHTGELFFGEGSRLTVL.

CDR3 DNA: TGTGCCAGCAGCACCCAGGGGTCCGGGGAGCTGTTTTTT. Protein: CASSTQGSGELFF. This chain joins TRBV5-5 and TRBJ2-2, with D possibly being TRBD1 (6 bases). The CDR3 is 13 residues long. Trimming shortened V by 4 bases and J by 6 bases, and 10 bases separated the two germline ends. Germline V lookup: CDR1 SGHKS, CDR2 YYEKEE (reference sequence).

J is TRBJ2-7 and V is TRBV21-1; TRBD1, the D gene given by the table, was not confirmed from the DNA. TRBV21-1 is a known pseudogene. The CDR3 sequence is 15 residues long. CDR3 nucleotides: TGTGCCAGCAGCGCGGGGACAGGGGGCACCTACGAGCAGTACTTC. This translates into CASSAGTGGTYEQYF.

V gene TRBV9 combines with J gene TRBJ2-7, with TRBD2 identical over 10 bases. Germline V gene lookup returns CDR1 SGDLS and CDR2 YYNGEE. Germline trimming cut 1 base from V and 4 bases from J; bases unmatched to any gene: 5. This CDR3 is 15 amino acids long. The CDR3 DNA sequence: TGTGCCAGCAGCGTATCCAGCGGGGGGGCTTACGAGCAGTACTTC. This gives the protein CASSVSSGGAYEQYF.

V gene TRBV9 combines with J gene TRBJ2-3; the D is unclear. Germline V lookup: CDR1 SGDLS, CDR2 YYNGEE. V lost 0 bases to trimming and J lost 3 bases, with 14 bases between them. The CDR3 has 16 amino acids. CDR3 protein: CASSVAPRSWTDTQYF. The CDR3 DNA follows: TGTGCCAGCAGCGTAGCCCCTAGATCCTGGACAGATACGCAGTATTTT.

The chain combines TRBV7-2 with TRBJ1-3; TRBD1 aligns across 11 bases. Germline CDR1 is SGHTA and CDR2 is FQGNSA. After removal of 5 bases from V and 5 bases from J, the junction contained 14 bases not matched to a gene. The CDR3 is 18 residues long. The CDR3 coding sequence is TGTGCCAGCAGCGCGAATCATCCGGGACAGGGGGGCCGAAACACCATATATTTT. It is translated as CASSANHPGQGGRNTIYF.

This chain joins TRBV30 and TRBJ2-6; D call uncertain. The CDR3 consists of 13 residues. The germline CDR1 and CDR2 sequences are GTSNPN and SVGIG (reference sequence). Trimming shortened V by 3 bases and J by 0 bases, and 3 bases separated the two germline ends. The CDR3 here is CAWRGSGANVLTF. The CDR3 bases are TGTGCCTGGAGAGGCTCTGGGGCCAACGTCCTGACTTTC. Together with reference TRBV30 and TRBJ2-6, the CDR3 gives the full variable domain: SQTIHQWPATLVQPVGSPLSLECTVEGTSNPNLYWYRQAAGRGLQLLFYSVGIGQISSEVPQNLSASRPQDRQFILSSKKLLLSDSGFYLCAWRGSGANVLTFGAGSRLTVL.

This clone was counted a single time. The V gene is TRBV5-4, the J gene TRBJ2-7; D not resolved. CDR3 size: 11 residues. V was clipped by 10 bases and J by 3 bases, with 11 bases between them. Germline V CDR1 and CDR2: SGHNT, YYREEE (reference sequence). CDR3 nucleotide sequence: TGTGCCCGGCTGGGCGGCTACGAGCAGTACTTC. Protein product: CARLGGYEQYF. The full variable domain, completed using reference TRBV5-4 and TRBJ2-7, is ETGVTQSPTHLIKTRGQQVTLRCSSQSGHNTVSWYQQALGQGPQFIFQYYREEENGRGNFPPRFSGLQFPNYSSELNVNALELDDSALYLCARLGGYEQYFGPGTRLTVT.

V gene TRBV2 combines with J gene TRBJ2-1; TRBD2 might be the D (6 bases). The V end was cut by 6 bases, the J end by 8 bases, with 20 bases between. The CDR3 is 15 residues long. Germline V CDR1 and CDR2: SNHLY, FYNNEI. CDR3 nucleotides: TGTGCCAGCAGCGGACGTTCGGGGAGGTACGATGAGCAGTTCTTC. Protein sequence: CASSGRSGRYDEQFF.

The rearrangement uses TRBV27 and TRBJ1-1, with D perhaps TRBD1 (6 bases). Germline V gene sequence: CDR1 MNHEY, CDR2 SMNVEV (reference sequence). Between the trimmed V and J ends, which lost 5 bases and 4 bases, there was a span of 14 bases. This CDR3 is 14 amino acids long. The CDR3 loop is CASSLNREVTEAFF. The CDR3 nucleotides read TGTGCCAGCAGTCTTAACAGGGAGGTCACTGAAGCTTTCTTT.

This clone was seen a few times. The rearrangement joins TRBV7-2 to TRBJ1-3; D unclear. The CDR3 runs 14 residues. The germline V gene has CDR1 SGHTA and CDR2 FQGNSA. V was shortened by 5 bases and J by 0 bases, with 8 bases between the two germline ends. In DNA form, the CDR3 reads TGTGCCAGCAGCCCTTGGACCTCTGGAAACACCATATATTTT. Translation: CASSPWTSGNTIYF.

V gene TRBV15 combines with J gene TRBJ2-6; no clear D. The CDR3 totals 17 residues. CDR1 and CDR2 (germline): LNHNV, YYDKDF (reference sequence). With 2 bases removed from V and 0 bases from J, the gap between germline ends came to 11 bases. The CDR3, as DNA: TGTGCCACCAGCAGAATAACGGTCCGCTCTGGGGCCAACGTCCTGACTTTC. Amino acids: CATSRITVRSGANVLTF.

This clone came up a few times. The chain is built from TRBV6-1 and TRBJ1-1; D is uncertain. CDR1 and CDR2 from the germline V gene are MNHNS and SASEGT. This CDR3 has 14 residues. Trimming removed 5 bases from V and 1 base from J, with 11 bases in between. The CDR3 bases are TGTGCCAGCAGTTCCCGATCCGGGAACACTGAAGCTTTCTTT. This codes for CASSSRSGNTEAFF.

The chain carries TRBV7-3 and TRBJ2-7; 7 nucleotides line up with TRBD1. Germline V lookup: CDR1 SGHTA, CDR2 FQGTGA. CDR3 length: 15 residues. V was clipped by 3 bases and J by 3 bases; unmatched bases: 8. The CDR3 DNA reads TGTGCCAGCAGCTTGTCAGGGGGTGACTTCTACGAGCAGTACTTC. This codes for CASSLSGGDFYEQYF.

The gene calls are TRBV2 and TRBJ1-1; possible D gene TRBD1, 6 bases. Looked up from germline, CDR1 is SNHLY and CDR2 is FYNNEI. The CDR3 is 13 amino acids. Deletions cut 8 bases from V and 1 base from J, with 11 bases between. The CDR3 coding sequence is TGTGCCAGCTGCGGACAGCGGAACACTGAAGCTTTCTTT. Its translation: CASCGQRNTEAFF.

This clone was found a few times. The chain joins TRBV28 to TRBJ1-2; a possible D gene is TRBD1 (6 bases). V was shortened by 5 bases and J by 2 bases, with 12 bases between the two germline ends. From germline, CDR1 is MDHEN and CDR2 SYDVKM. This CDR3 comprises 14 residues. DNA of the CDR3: TGTGCCAGCAGTCAACGTCAGGGGAACTATGGCTACACCTTC. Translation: CASSQRQGNYGYTF.